This T cell receptor (beta chain) was documented in a study of blood T cell repertoires in COVID-19. The overall study: T cells, B-cell-depleted T cells, or PBMCs provided the cDNA or gDNA that served as material.

This CDR3 is 15 amino acids long. CDR1 and CDR2 (germline): SGHVS, FNYEAQ. V trimming: 5 bases; J trimming: 2 bases; junction bases outside the gene matches: 5. Some clones are missing from TCRdb's copy, which holds only in-frame ones; the method was immunoSEQ multiplex PCR. The table lists some 250,000 clones, around 87% of them singletons. The V gene is TRBV7-6, the J gene TRBJ2-3; 9 nucleotides match TRBD2. The sample consisted of peripheral blood. This receptor was taken from a woman aged 25 to 39 who had recovered from COVID-19. The CDR3 spells CASSTSGGPTDTQYF. As DNA, the CDR3 is TGTGCCAGCAGCACGAGCGGGGGGCCCACAGATACGCAGTATTTT. Using reference TRBV7-6 and TRBJ2-3 for the parts outside the CDR3, the full variable domain is GAGVSQSPRYKVTKRGQDVALRCDPISGHVSLYWYRQALGQGPEFLTYFNYEAQQDKSGLPNDRFSAERPEGSISTLTIQRTEQRDSAMYRCASSTSGGPTDTQYFGPGTRLTVL.